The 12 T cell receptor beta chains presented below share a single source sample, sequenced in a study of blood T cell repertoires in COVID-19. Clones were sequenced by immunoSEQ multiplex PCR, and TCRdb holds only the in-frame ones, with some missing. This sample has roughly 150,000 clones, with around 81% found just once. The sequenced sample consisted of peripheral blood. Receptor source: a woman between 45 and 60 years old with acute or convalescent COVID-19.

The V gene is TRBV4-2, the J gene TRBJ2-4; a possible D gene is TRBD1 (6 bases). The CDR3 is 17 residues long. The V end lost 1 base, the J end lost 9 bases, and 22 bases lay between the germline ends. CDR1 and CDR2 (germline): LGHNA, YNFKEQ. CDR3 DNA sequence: TGTGCCAGCAGCCAAGGCGCTACAGGGAAAAGGATAACCATTCAGTACTTC. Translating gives CASSQGATGKRITIQYF.

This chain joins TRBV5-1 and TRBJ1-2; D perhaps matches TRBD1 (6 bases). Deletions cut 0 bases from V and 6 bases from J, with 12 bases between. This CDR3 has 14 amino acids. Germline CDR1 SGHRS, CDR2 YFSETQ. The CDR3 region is CASSLADRQDGYTF. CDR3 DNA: TGCGCCAGCAGCTTGGCCGACAGGCAGGATGGCTACACCTTC.

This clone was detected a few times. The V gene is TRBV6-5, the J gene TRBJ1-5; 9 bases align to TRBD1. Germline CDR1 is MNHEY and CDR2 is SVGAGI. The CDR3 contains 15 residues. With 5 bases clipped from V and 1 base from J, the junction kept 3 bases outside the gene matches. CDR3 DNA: TGTGCCAGCAGTCTGACAGGGGGGAGCAATCAGCCCCAGCATTTT. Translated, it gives CASSLTGGSNQPQHF.

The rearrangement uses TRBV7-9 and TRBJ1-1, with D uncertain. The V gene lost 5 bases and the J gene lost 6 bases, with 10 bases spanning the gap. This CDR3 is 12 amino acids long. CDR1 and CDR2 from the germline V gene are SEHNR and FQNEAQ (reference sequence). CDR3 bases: TGTGCCAGCAGCGTAGTTGCGGCTGAAGCTTTCTTT. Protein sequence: CASSVVAAEAFF.

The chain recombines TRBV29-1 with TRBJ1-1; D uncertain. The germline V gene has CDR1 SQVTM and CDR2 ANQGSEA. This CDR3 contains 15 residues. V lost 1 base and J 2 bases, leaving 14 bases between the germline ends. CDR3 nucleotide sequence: TGCAGCGTTGAAGCTAGGCGGGGAACCAACACTGAAGCTTTCTTT. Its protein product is CSVEARRGTNTEAFF. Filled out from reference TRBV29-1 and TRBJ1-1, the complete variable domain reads SAVISQKPSRDICQRGTSLTIQCQVDSQVTMMFWYRQQPGQSLTLIATANQGSEATYESGFVIDKFPISRPNLTFSTLTVSNMSPEDSSIYLCSVEARRGTNTEAFFGQGTRLTVV.

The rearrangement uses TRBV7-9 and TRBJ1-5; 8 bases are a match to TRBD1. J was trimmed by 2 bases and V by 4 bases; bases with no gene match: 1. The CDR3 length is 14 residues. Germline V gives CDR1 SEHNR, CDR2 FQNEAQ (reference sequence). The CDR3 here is CASSSGQGNQPQHF. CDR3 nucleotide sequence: TGTGCCAGCAGCTCGGGACAGGGCAATCAGCCCCAGCATTTT.

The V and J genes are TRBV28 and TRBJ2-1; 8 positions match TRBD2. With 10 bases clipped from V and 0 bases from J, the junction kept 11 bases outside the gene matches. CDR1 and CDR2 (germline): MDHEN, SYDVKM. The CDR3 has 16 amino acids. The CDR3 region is CATHSIAGSSYNEQFF. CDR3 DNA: TGTGCCACCCATTCTATAGCGGGGAGCTCCTACAATGAGCAGTTCTTC. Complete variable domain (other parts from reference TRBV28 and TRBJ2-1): DVKVTQSSRYLVKRTGEKVFLECVQDMDHENMFWYRQDPGLGLRLIYFSYDVKMKEKGDIPEGYSVSREKKERFSLILESASTNQTSMYLCATHSIAGSSYNEQFFGPGTRLTVL.

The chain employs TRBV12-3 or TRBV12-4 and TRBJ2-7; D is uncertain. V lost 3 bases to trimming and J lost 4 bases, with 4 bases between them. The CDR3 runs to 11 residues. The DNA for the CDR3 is TGTGCCAGCAGTTTCAGGTACGAGCAGTACTTC. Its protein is CASSFRYEQYF.

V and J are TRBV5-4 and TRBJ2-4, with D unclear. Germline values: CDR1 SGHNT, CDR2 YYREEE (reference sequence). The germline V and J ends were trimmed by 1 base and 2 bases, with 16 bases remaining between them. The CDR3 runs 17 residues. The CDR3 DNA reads TGTGCCAGCAGCTTGTTAATTTCGAGAGATACCAAAAACATTCAGTACTTC. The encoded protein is CASSLLISRDTKNIQYF.

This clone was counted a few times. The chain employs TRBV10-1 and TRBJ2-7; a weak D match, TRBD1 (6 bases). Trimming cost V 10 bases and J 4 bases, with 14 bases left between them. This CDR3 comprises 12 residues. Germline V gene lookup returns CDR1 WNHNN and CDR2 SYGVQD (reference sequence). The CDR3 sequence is CANDRNRYEQYF. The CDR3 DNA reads TGCGCCAACGACAGGAATCGATACGAGCAGTACTTC.

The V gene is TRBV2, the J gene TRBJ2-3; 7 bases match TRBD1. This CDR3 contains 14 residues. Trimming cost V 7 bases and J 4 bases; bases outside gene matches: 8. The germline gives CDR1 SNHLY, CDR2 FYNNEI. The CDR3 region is CASTLGQGADTQYF. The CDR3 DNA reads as TGTGCCAGCACCCTCGGGCAGGGGGCAGATACGCAGTATTTT.

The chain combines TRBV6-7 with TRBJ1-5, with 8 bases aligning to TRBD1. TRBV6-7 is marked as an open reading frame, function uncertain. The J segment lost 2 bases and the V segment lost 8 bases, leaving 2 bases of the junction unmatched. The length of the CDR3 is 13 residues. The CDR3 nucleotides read TGTGCCAGCGTGGGACAGGGCAATCAGCCCCAGCATTTT. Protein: CASVGQGNQPQHF.